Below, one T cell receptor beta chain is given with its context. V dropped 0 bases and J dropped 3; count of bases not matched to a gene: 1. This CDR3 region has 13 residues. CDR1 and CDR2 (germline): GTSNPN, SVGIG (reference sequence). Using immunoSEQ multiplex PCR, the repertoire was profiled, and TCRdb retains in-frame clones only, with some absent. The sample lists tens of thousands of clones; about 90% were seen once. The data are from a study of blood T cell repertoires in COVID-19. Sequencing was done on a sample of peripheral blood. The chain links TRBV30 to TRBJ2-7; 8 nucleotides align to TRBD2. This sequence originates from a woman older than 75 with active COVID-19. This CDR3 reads CAWSVSGNYEQYF. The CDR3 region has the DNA TGTGCCTGGAGTGTTAGCGGGAACTACGAGCAGTACTTC.